These 27 T cell receptor beta chains came from one sample sequenced in a study of PD-1 blockade in classical Hodgkin lymphoma. Regarding time point: cycle 4 day 1 (C4D1), after 6 weeks of nivolumab. All patients relapsed after autologous stem cell transplantation, and brentuximab vedotin exposure varied. Generated by immunoSEQ multiplex PCR, the TCRdb table keeps only in-frame clones and is missing some. The table lists around 100,000 clones, just over 90% of them singletons. The specimen comprised peripheral blood mononuclear cells (PBMCs), sampled before the fourth cycle of nivolumab. Receptor source: a human donor with classical Hodgkin lymphoma.

The chain joins TRBV7-9 to TRBJ1-1; D may be TRBD1 (5 bases). Looked up from germline, CDR1 is SEHNR and CDR2 is FQNEAQ (reference sequence). The CDR3 is 14 residues long. V lost 1 base and J lost 4, with 10 bases in between. The DNA of the CDR3 is TGTGCCAGCAGCTTAGTTTCTGGGGCCACTGAAGCTTTCTTT. This translates into CASSLVSGATEAFF.

V and J are TRBV27 and TRBJ2-6, with D hard to call. Germline CDR1 and CDR2: MNHEY and SMNVEV (reference sequence). Trimming took 6 bases from V and 1 from J, leaving 1 base between them. This CDR3 has 12 amino acids. CDR3 nucleotide sequence: TGTGCCAGCAGGTCTGGGGCCAACGTCCTGACTTTC. It specifies CASRSGANVLTF.

This rearrangement joins TRBV7-6 to TRBJ2-3, with TRBD2 matching 12 bases. Germline assignment: CDR1 SGHVS and CDR2 FNYEAQ. V dropped 5 bases and J dropped 3; count of bases not matched to a gene: 6. The CDR3 runs 16 residues. The CDR3 region has the DNA TGTGCCAGCAGCCTCCTAGCGGGGGGGCTTACAGATACGCAGTATTTT. Translation: CASSLLAGGLTDTQYF.

This clone was seen only once. V and J are TRBV11-2 and TRBJ1-5; 7 bases are shared with TRBD1. Germline loops: CDR1 SGHAT, CDR2 FQNNGV. This CDR3 has 14 amino acids. J lost 3 bases, V lost 5 bases, and 4 bases had no gene match. The CDR3: CASSLTGFNQPQHF. Here the CDR3 DNA reads TGTGCCAGCAGCCTGACAGGGTTCAATCAGCCCCAGCATTTT.

The genes are TRBV12-5 and TRBJ2-7; 10 nucleotides match TRBD2. Trimming at V came to 5 bases and at J to 0 bases, leaving 4 bases not matched to a gene. CDR1 and CDR2 from the germline V gene are LGHNT and FRNRAP. This CDR3 is built from 15 residues. The CDR3 reads CASGPRTSGSYEQYF. CDR3 coding DNA: TGTGCTAGTGGTCCCCGGACTAGCGGCTCCTACGAGCAGTACTTC.

There are many counts of this clone. This sequence joins TRBV5-1 and TRBJ2-7; TRBD2 aligns across 11 bases. Trimming at V came to 4 bases and at J to 4 bases, leaving 7 bases not matched to a gene. Germline V CDR1 and CDR2: SGHRS, YFSETQ. The CDR3 length is 15 residues. As DNA, the CDR3 is TGCGCCAGCAGCCTTAGACTAGCGGGGCCGTACGAGCAGTACTTC. It yields the protein CASSLRLAGPYEQYF.

This clone appeared once. This sequence joins TRBV6-4 and TRBJ2-7, with D possibly TRBD1 on 6 matching bases. CDR1 and CDR2 (germline): MRHNA, SNTAGT. The CDR3 length is 15 residues. V was pared by 11 bases and J by 4 bases, with 24 bases between. The CDR3 sequence is CAYGNYRVGVYEQYF. The CDR3 DNA is TGTGCCTATGGTAACTACAGGGTGGGGGTTTACGAGCAGTACTTC.

The V gene is TRBV10-2, the J gene TRBJ1-6; D not resolved. The V and J ends lost 1 base and 8 bases respectively, with 12 bases between them. The CDR3 spans 15 residues. Per the germline V gene, CDR1 is WSHSY and CDR2 is SAAADI. CDR3 sequence: CASSELGVRDSPLHF. The CDR3 bases are TGCGCCAGCAGTGAGTTGGGCGTTAGGGATTCACCCCTCCACTTT.

V usage is TRBV4-1 and J usage is TRBJ2-5, with a possible D match to TRBD2 (6 bases). The CDR3 contains 15 residues. Between the trimmed V and J ends, which lost 6 bases and 2 bases, there was a span of 16 bases. The germline gives CDR1 MGHRA, CDR2 YSYEKL. CDR3 nucleotides: TGCGCCAGCAGTCCCAACCTGGGGGGACAAGAGACCCAGTACTTC. Residues: CASSPNLGGQETQYF.

This rearrangement joins TRBV27 to TRBJ2-5; no definite D call. Germline loops: CDR1 MNHEY, CDR2 SMNVEV (reference sequence). The CDR3 spans 13 residues. Trimming removed 3 bases at V and 1 base at J, with 6 bases between. CDR3 amino acids: CASSFRAQETQYF. The CDR3 nucleotides are TGTGCCAGCAGTTTTAGGGCCCAAGAGACCCAGTACTTC.

This sequence joins TRBV19 and TRBJ2-4; 7 nucleotides align to TRBD2. Unmatched junction bases numbered 9, after V lost 10 bases and J lost 0 bases. The CDR3 contains 15 residues. Germline values: CDR1 LNHDA, CDR2 SQIVND (reference sequence). The CDR3 is CATGDYDSAKNIQYF. The CDR3 DNA reads TGTGCCACTGGGGACTACGATTCAGCCAAAAACATTCAGTACTTC.

The chain carries TRBV9 and TRBJ2-1, with D perhaps matching TRBD1 (6 bases). The CDR3 runs 14 residues. Germline V gene sequence: CDR1 SGDLS, CDR2 YYNGEE. Deletions cut 6 bases from V and 2 bases from J, with 12 bases between. The CDR3 loop is CASNDEGAYNEQFF. Written as DNA, the CDR3 is TGTGCCAGCAACGACGAGGGGGCCTACAATGAGCAGTTCTTC.

V gene TRBV18 combines with J gene TRBJ2-1, with 7 positions matching TRBD2. The J segment lost 6 bases and the V segment lost 3 bases, leaving 5 bases of the junction unmatched. The CDR3 has 14 residues. Looked up from germline, CDR1 is KGHSH and CDR2 is LQKENI. The CDR3 nucleotides are TGTGCCAGCTCACCCGGGGGGTTGATCAATGAGCAGTTCTTC. Translation gives CASSPGGLINEQFF.

CDR3 sequence (DNA): TGTGCCACCACCAACGTCGATGAAGCTTTCTTT. This sequence encodes CATTNVDEAFF. This chain links TRBV6-5 with TRBJ1-1; the D is unclear. V was trimmed by 10 bases and J by 7 bases, leaving 13 bases between them. Per germline, CDR1 MNHEY and CDR2 SVGAGI. This CDR3 comprises 11 residues.

The chain carries TRBV7-9 and TRBJ1-1; unclear D gene. Germline values: CDR1 SEHNR, CDR2 FQNEAQ (reference sequence). Trimming shortened V by 4 bases and J by 0 bases, and 9 bases separated the two germline ends. The CDR3 is 14 residues long. The DNA for the CDR3 is TGTGCCAGCAGCTCAACGGGAGTGAACACTGAAGCTTTCTTT. This translates into CASSSTGVNTEAFF.

The table lists this clone with a count of one. The chain links TRBV6-1 to TRBJ1-2; the match to TRBD1 covers 10 bases. CDR1 is MNHNS and CDR2 is SASEGT in the germline V gene. The CDR3 runs 17 residues. The V segment lost 4 bases and the J segment 2 bases; nucleotides outside the gene matches: 10. CDR3 amino acids: CASSGRDRGGMNYGYTF. As DNA, the CDR3 is TGTGCCAGCAGTGGACGGGACAGGGGCGGAATGAACTATGGCTACACCTTC.

The chain combines TRBV7-2 with TRBJ1-1; D gene ambiguous. Germline-derived CDR1 and CDR2 are SGHTA and FQGNSA. Trimming took 4 bases from V and 2 from J, leaving 5 bases between them. The CDR3 has 12 residues. The DNA for the CDR3 is TGTGCCAGCAGCTACGGTAACACTGAAGCTTTCTTT. It encodes CASSYGNTEAFF.

This clone was counted a few times. The chain uses TRBV7-9 and TRBJ1-2, with D unclear. CDR1 and CDR2 from the germline V gene are SEHNR and FQNEAQ (reference sequence). The CDR3 loop spans 15 amino acids. V was pared by 2 bases and J by 1 base, with 11 bases between. The CDR3 loop reads CASSLRPGINYGYTF. The CDR3 nucleotides read TGTGCCAGCAGCTTAAGACCTGGGATTAACTATGGCTACACCTTC.

The chain recombines TRBV30 with TRBJ1-2, with D perhaps TRBD1 (5 bases). Germline V gene data show CDR1 as GTSNPN and CDR2 as SVGIG (reference sequence). The ends were cut back, 2 bases at V and 4 bases at J, with 11 bases in the middle. The CDR3 runs to 13 residues. CDR3 nucleotide sequence: TGTGCCTGGAGTTTACGGGGACTCTATGGCTACACCTTC. It translates to CAWSLRGLYGYTF.

V and J are TRBV23-1 and TRBJ2-2; 7 nucleotides match TRBD1. TRBV23-1 is an ORF, and what it does is uncertain. The CDR3 has 17 residues. Unmatched junction bases numbered 8, after V lost 4 bases and J lost 0 bases. The CDR3 here is CASSRIPGTANTGELFF. CDR3 in DNA: TGCGCCAGCAGTCGAATCCCCGGGACAGCGAACACCGGGGAGCTGTTTTTT.

Details on this clone: The germline gene is not matched at one end of the junction; a read error may be the cause. The V gene is TRBV9, the J gene TRBJ2-1; D unresolved. The CDR3 is 14 amino acids. CDR1 SGDLS and CDR2 YYNGEE come from the germline V gene. This CDR3 is CASSGGDSFNEQFF. CDR3 bases: TGTGCCAGCAGCGGCGGAGACTCCTTCAATGAGCAGTTCTTC.

This clone was recorded only once. The V gene is TRBV14, the J gene TRBJ2-7; D may be TRBD1 (6 bases). The ends were cut back, 3 bases at V and 2 bases at J, with 17 bases in the middle. The CDR3 length is 16 residues. The germline CDR1 and CDR2 sequences are SGHDN and FVKESK. The CDR3 region is CASSHTQGITPYEQYF. The CDR3 bases are TGTGCCAGCAGCCACACACAGGGAATTACCCCCTACGAGCAGTACTTC.

The rearrangement links TRBV7-2 to TRBJ2-6; 7 positions agree with TRBD2. CDR1 is SGHTA and CDR2 is FQGNSA in the germline V gene. Trimming removed 5 bases from V and 10 bases from J; junction bases left unmatched: 11. The CDR3 extends over 15 amino acids. As DNA, the CDR3 is TGTGCCAGCAGCCTGGGTGGGGCGGGGGAAAACGTCCTGACTTTC. It specifies CASSLGGAGENVLTF.

The chain couples TRBV4-2 to TRBJ1-3; D might be TRBD1 (5 bases). V was pared by 0 bases and J by 1 base, with 13 bases between. Germline loops: CDR1 LGHNA, CDR2 YNFKEQ. The CDR3 sequence is 17 residues long. This chain's CDR3 is CASSQEGRSGSGNTIYF. In DNA, the CDR3 is TGTGCCAGCAGCCAAGAGGGGCGGAGCGGTTCTGGAAACACCATATATTTT.

The chain uses TRBV28 and TRBJ1-1, with a weak D call TRBD1 (6 bases). The V end was cut by 2 bases, the J end by 0 bases, with 10 bases between. Germline V gene lookup returns CDR1 MDHEN and CDR2 SYDVKM. The CDR3 has 15 amino acids. CDR3 DNA: TGTGCCAGCAGTTTAATTACAGGGATGAACACTGAAGCTTTCTTT. This encodes CASSLITGMNTEAFF.

The rearrangement joins TRBV5-1 to TRBJ2-1; possible D gene TRBD2, 6 bases. Trimming removed 0 bases at V and 4 bases at J, with 23 bases between. Germline CDR1 reads SGHRS; CDR2 reads YFSETQ. This CDR3 is 19 amino acids long. The CDR3 here is CASSLGFVRWEEVYNEQFF. The CDR3 DNA follows: TGCGCCAGCAGCTTGGGATTTGTCCGCTGGGAGGAAGTTTACAATGAGCAGTTCTTC.

V usage is TRBV6-1 and J usage is TRBJ1-1, with D unclear. This CDR3 region has 14 residues. V shed 0 bases and J shed 3 bases, with 8 bases lying between them. CDR1 is MNHNS and CDR2 is SASEGT in the germline V gene. CDR3 sequence (DNA): TGTGCCAGCAGTGAAGCTTTCCCTGACACTGAAGCTTTCTTT. The encoded protein is CASSEAFPDTEAFF.